This T cell receptor (beta chain) is from a study of blood T cell repertoires in COVID-19. The length of the CDR3 is 14 residues. Germline V gene sequence: CDR1 SGHRS, CDR2 YFSETQ. The germline V and J ends were trimmed by 9 bases and 4 bases, with 19 bases remaining between them. Sequencing used immunoSEQ multiplex PCR; TCRdb keeps in-frame clones, though not all of them. The sample holds more than 200,000 clones; roughly four fifths are singletons and the top ten take approximately 9.1%. The rearrangement uses TRBV5-1 and TRBJ1-2; no reliable D call. Specimen: peripheral blood. This TCR was sampled from a man aged 80 or over with acute or convalescent COVID-19. The CDR3 protein is CAIRQQNYVYGYTF. CDR3 coding DNA: TGCGCCATCCGACAACAAAATTATGTCTATGGCTACACCTTC.